The 3 T cell receptor beta chains below were found in one sample sequenced in a study of shared clonotypes between healthy human individuals. Some clones are missing from TCRdb's copy, which holds only in-frame ones; the method was immunoSEQ multiplex PCR. The table shows about 960,000 clones, with 76% occurring only once. Sequenced: memory CD4+ T cells sorted from blood. The subset is: CD45RA-negative fraction. These TCRs come from a man between 18 and 29 years old in good health.

The chain couples TRBV28 to TRBJ1-1; weak D call: TRBD1 (5 bases). V was clipped by 7 bases and J by 12 bases, with 27 bases between them. The CDR3 length is 15 residues. In germline, CDR1 is MDHEN, CDR2 SYDVKM. This CDR3 is CASTQSGVRATGTFF. The CDR3 DNA follows: TGTGCCAGCACCCAATCGGGGGTACGCGCCACAGGAACTTTCTTT. Together with reference TRBV28 and TRBJ1-1, the CDR3 gives the full variable domain: DVKVTQSSRYLVKRTGEKVFLECVQDMDHENMFWYRQDPGLGLRLIYFSYDVKMKEKGDIPEGYSVSREKKERFSLILESASTNQTSMYLCASTQSGVRATGTFFGQGTRLTVV.

The chain is built from TRBV5-1 and TRBJ1-4, with TRBD1 matching 7 bases. The CDR3 has 18 residues. CDR1 and CDR2 from the germline V gene are SGHRS and YFSETQ. Trimming cost V 4 bases and J 0 bases; bases outside gene matches: 12. The CDR3 DNA reads TGCGCCAGCAGCCGACGTCCCGGGACAGTCGCAACTAATGAAAAACTGTTTTTT. The encoded protein is CASSRRPGTVATNEKLFF.

CDR3 residues: CASSYRTGTGEEKLFF. CDR3 nucleotides: TGTGCCAGCAGCTACAGAACCGGGACAGGGGAAGAAAAACTGTTTTTT. V gene TRBV5-6 combines with J gene TRBJ1-4; the match to TRBD1 covers 10 bases. Germline V gene lookup returns CDR1 SGHDT and CDR2 YYEEEE. This CDR3 comprises 16 residues. The junction had 10 bases not matched to a gene; V was cut back by 3 bases and J by 8 bases. The complete variable domain, with remaining parts taken from reference TRBV5-6 and TRBJ1-4, reads DAGVTQSPTHLIKTRGQQVTLRCSPKSGHDTVSWYQQALGQGPQFIFQYYEEEERQRGNFPDRFSGHQFPNYSSELNVNALLLGDSALYLCASSYRTGTGEEKLFFGSGTQLSVL.